This passage covers 13 T cell receptor beta chains from one sample sequenced in a study of T cells in Graves' hyperthyroidism and ophthalmopathy. Amplification targeted TCR beta CDR3 regions from RNA transcripts. The HTBI set primed first-round TCR CDR3 RT-PCR. TCRdb reprocessed the multiplex PCR reads with MiXCR, giving one entry per CDR3 protein. The sample lists 620,000 or so distinct CDR3 sequences; 13% to 15% were seen once. The sequencing input was blood. The receptor set was obtained from a woman between 45 and 65 years old with Graves' ophthalmopathy.

The sample holds many counts of this clonotype. The chain combines TRBV3-1 with TRBJ1-2, with D possibly being TRBD1 (6 bases). The V and J ends lost 2 bases and 4 bases respectively, with 14 bases between them. The CDR3 contains 15 residues. Germline loops: CDR1 LGHDT, CDR2 YNNKEL (reference sequence). CDR3: CASSQWYRVGYGYTF. CDR3 nucleotide sequence: TGTGCCAGCAGCCAATGGTACAGGGTGGGCTATGGCTACACCTTC.

There are many counts of this clonotype. J is TRBJ1-1 and V is TRBV6-2 or TRBV6-3; 7 bases fit TRBD1. The CDR3 runs 16 residues. J gave up 1 base and V 2 bases, and 7 bases lay outside the gene matches. In germline, CDR1 is MNHEY, CDR2 SVGEGT. The CDR3 loop reads CASSYTWGQPNTEAFF. CDR3 bases: TGTGCCAGCAGTTACACTTGGGGACAGCCGAACACTGAAGCTTTCTTT.

This clonotype was seen ten or more times. The chain carries TRBV2 and TRBJ2-3, with 8 nucleotides matching TRBD2. CDR3 length equals 14 residues. The germline CDR1 and CDR2 sequences are SNHLY and FYNNEI. The ends lost 6 bases at V and 0 bases at J; junction bases unmatched: 2. As DNA, the CDR3 is TGTGCCAGCAGCCGGACTAGCAGCACAGATACGCAGTATTTT. Protein: CASSRTSSTDTQYF.

This clonotype showed up many times. V usage is TRBV20-1 and J usage is TRBJ2-3; a possible D gene is TRBD1 (5 bases). Deletions cut 0 bases from V and 0 bases from J, with 7 bases between. Germline-derived CDR1 and CDR2 are DFQATT and SNEGSKA (reference sequence). This CDR3 is 14 amino acids long. Here the CDR3 reads CSARDGASTDTQYF. Written as DNA, the CDR3 is TGCAGTGCTAGAGATGGGGCTAGCACAGATACGCAGTATTTT.

The sample holds many counts of this clonotype. The rearrangement uses TRBV7-2 and TRBJ2-1; tentatively, D is TRBD1 (5 bases). Germline V CDR1 and CDR2: SGHTA, FQGNSA. The germline V and J ends were trimmed by 5 bases and 5 bases, with 13 bases remaining between them. The CDR3 runs to 14 residues. The CDR3 loop is CASSPEVGHNEQFF. In nucleotides, the CDR3 is TGTGCCAGCAGCCCAGAGGTGGGGCACAATGAGCAGTTCTTC.

The table lists this clonotype with many counts. V and J are TRBV12-3 or TRBV12-4 and TRBJ2-6, with a weak D call TRBD1 (6 bases). Trimming removed 6 bases at V and 0 bases at J, with 12 bases between. The CDR3 spans 16 residues. The CDR3 sequence is CASRPMDSSGANVLTF. The CDR3 coding sequence is TGTGCCAGCAGGCCGATGGACAGCTCTGGGGCCAACGTCCTGACTTTC.

This clonotype was picked up many times. This sequence joins TRBV20-1 and TRBJ2-7; 12 nucleotides match TRBD2. The CDR3 runs to 15 residues. Looked up from germline, CDR1 is DFQATT and CDR2 is SNEGSKA (reference sequence). With 0 bases clipped from V and 7 bases from J, the junction kept 7 bases outside the gene matches. CDR3 in amino acids: CSARDRLAGAREQYF. As DNA, the CDR3 is TGCAGTGCTAGAGATAGACTAGCGGGAGCGCGGGAGCAGTACTTC.

The rearrangement links TRBV5-1 to TRBJ2-1; TRBD2 agrees at 11 bases. The V gene's germline CDR1 is SGHRS and CDR2 YFSETQ. The CDR3 has 17 amino acids. Trimming at V came to 4 bases and at J to 5 bases, leaving 11 bases not matched to a gene. CDR3 loop: CASSQATGLAVNNEQFF. The CDR3 region has the DNA TGCGCCAGCAGCCAGGCTACGGGACTAGCGGTAAACAATGAGCAGTTCTTC.

This clonotype was found many times. The chain combines TRBV7-2 with TRBJ2-3; D not certain. Germline V gene lookup returns CDR1 SGHTA and CDR2 FQGNSA. The germline V and J ends were trimmed by 4 bases and 2 bases, with 10 bases remaining between them. There are 14 residues in the CDR3. For the CDR3, the DNA is TGTGCCAGCAGCTCGTATCCAGCCACAGATACGCAGTATTTT. Translation gives CASSSYPATDTQYF. Full variable domain (rest looked up from reference TRBV7-2 and TRBJ2-3): GAGVSQSPSNKVTEKGKDVELRCDPISGHTALYWYRQSLGQGLEFLIYFQGNSAPDKSGLPSDRFSAERTGGSVSTLTIQRTQQEDSAVYLCASSSYPATDTQYFGPGTRLTVL.

This clonotype was counted ten times or more. The chain recombines TRBV9 with TRBJ2-3; D ambiguous. Germline V gene lookup returns CDR1 SGDLS and CDR2 YYNGEE. V dropped 0 bases and J dropped 2 bases, with 4 bases sitting between them. The CDR3 length is 13 residues. CDR3 DNA sequence: TGTGCCAGCAGCGTAGGTAACACAGATACGCAGTATTTT. Translated, it gives CASSVGNTDTQYF.

This clonotype was seen ten or more times. The V and J genes are TRBV6-1 and TRBJ1-1; D is uncertain. The length of the CDR3 is 14 residues. Germline-derived CDR1 and CDR2 are MNHNS and SASEGT. V was pared by 1 base and J by 1 base, with 7 bases between. The CDR3 sequence: CASSEELRNTEAFF. CDR3 bases: TGTGCCAGCAGTGAAGAGCTGAGGAACACTGAAGCTTTCTTT.

The rearrangement uses TRBV30 and TRBJ2-5, with TRBD2 matching over 8 bases. Trimming took 3 bases from V and 1 from J; bases not matched to a gene: 4. Germline V gene data show CDR1 as GTSNPN and CDR2 as SVGIG (reference sequence). CDR3 size: 14 residues. The DNA for the CDR3 is TGTGCCTGGAGCCGGGAGGGCATCCAAGAGACCCAGTACTTC. Its translation is CAWSREGIQETQYF.

This clonotype was seen more than once but under ten times. V usage is TRBV14 and J usage is TRBJ2-7; D not certain. V lost 4 bases, J lost 6 bases, and 13 bases lay in between. The CDR3 has 13 amino acids. Germline CDR1 SGHDN, CDR2 FVKESK. The DNA of the CDR3 is TGTGCCAGCAGCCCAGGCGGTGTGAGCGAGCAGTACTTC. Its protein product is CASSPGGVSEQYF.